The 24 T cell receptor beta chains below were found in one sample sequenced in a study of control samples from healthy donors and cancer patients. Measured with immunoSEQ multiplex PCR; TCRdb has only the in-frame clones, and not every one. The sample shows about 140,000 clones, over 85% of them seen only once. Sequencing input: blood. The receptors derive from a man aged 25-45 years in good health.

The chain has TRBV6-4 and TRBJ2-1; 8 bases line up with TRBD1. In germline, CDR1 is MRHNA, CDR2 SNTAGT. The CDR3 has 14 amino acids. V was clipped by 6 bases and J by 8 bases; unmatched bases: 9. The CDR3 DNA sequence: TGTGCCAGCAGCCGACAGGGGTCGGGGGATGAGCAGTTCTTC. This encodes CASSRQGSGDEQFF.

With regard to this clone: The same CDR3 is also encoded by other DNA sequences in this sample. V usage is TRBV7-2 and J usage is TRBJ2-2; possible D gene TRBD2, 6 bases. Germline V lookup: CDR1 SGHTA, CDR2 FQGNSA. The CDR3 sequence is 15 residues long. Trimming cost V 1 base and J 3 bases, with 9 bases left between them. The CDR3 is CASSLGLGDTGELFF. In DNA, the CDR3 is TGTGCCAGCAGCTTAGGACTAGGCGACACCGGGGAGCTGTTTTTT.

V is TRBV9 and J is TRBJ2-1, with D possibly being TRBD1 or TRBD2 (5 bases each). Germline assignment: CDR1 SGDLS and CDR2 YYNGEE. This CDR3 region has 18 residues. The V and J ends lost 3 bases and 0 bases respectively, with 19 bases between them. As DNA, the CDR3 is TGTGCCAGCAGCGAGGGATGGGGCCCGGGATACTCCTACAATGAGCAGTTCTTC. This sequence encodes CASSEGWGPGYSYNEQFF.

This chain uses TRBV19 with TRBJ2-6; D not resolved. Germline V gene lookup returns CDR1 LNHDA and CDR2 SQIVND (reference sequence). V was pared by 2 bases and J by 0 bases, with 5 bases between. CDR3 length equals 15 residues. CDR3 DNA sequence: TGTGCCAGTAGTATAAAGGGCTCTGGGGCCAACGTCCTGACTTTC. Translated: CASSIKGSGANVLTF. Together with reference TRBV19 and TRBJ2-6, the CDR3 gives the full variable domain: DGGITQSPKYLFRKEGQNVTLSCEQNLNHDAMYWYRQDPGQGLRLIYYSQIVNDFQKGDIAEGYSVSREKKESFPLTVTSAQKNPTAFYLCASSIKGSGANVLTFGAGSRLTVL.

V is TRBV11-3 and J is TRBJ1-2; D is undetermined. The CDR3 is made up of 16 amino acids. Germline V gene lookup returns CDR1 SGHNT and CDR2 YENEEA. The ends were cut back, 5 bases at V and 4 bases at J, with 20 bases in the middle. CDR3 in amino acids: CASSRNSGGSGYGYTF. In DNA, the CDR3 is TGTGCCAGCAGCCGTAATTCTGGTGGCTCGGGCTATGGCTACACCTTC.

V usage is TRBV6-6 and J usage is TRBJ1-2, with 9 bases that match TRBD1. The V gene's germline CDR1 is MNHNY and CDR2 SVGAGI (reference sequence). Trimming at V came to 5 bases and at J to 6 bases, leaving 10 bases not matched to a gene. There are 15 residues in the CDR3. CDR3 DNA sequence: TGTGCCAGCAGTCGATCCACAGGGGGCTTTAATGGCTACACCTTC. Translating it yields CASSRSTGGFNGYTF.

This clone appeared a single time. One end of the junction varies from germline; a read error may be responsible. V and J are TRBV7-7 and TRBJ2-3; no clear D. The CDR3 has 13 amino acids. Germline CDR1 and CDR2: SSHAT and FNYEAQ (reference sequence). CDR3 nucleotides: TGTGCTAGCAGCTTAATAGGAAGAGATACGCAGTATTTT. Protein sequence: CASSLIGRDTQYF.

The V and J genes are TRBV21-1 and TRBJ1-1; the D call of TRBD1 is as the table states it, not checked on the DNA. TRBV21-1 is recorded as a pseudogene. The CDR3 is made up of 15 amino acids. CDR3 DNA sequence: TGTGCCAGCAACCTCAACTCGGACAGGGTGGTCCTGGCTTTCTTT. Protein sequence: CASNLNSDRVVLAFF.

The J gene is TRBJ2-1, the V gene TRBV24-1, with 11 bases matching TRBD2. The CDR3 covers 13 residues. Trimming removed 11 bases from V and 9 bases from J; junction bases left unmatched: 8. Per the germline V gene, CDR1 is KGHDR and CDR2 is SFDVKD. The chain's CDR3 is CAILSGTSGEQFF. CDR3 in DNA: TGTGCCATCCTTTCGGGGACTAGCGGTGAGCAGTTCTTC.

The gene calls are TRBV10-3 and TRBJ2-7; D is perhaps TRBD1 or TRBD2 (5 bases each). Per germline, CDR1 ENHRY and CDR2 SYGVKD. V was cut by 4 bases and J by 3 bases, with 19 bases left in between. This CDR3 spans 16 amino acids. The DNA of the CDR3 is TGTGCCATCAGTGGATATGAGGGGCCGAGGAGCTACGAGCAGTACTTC. Protein: CAISGYEGPRSYEQYF.

This clone was recorded once. The rearrangement uses TRBV21-1 and TRBJ1-5; the table's D gene call, TRBD1, was not cross checked with the DNA. TRBV21-1 is an annotated pseudogene. This CDR3 has 17 amino acids. This chain's CDR3 is CASSRQGRMYSNQPQHF. CDR3 nucleotide sequence: TGTGCCAGCAGCAGGCAGGGTAGAATGTATAGCAATCAGCCCCAGCATTTT.

This chain links TRBV5-1 with TRBJ1-2; D possibly corresponds to TRBD1 (5 bases). Germline assignment: CDR1 SGHRS and CDR2 YFSETQ. CDR3 size: 13 residues. V was clipped by 5 bases and J by 0 bases, with 8 bases between them. The CDR3 DNA reads as TGCGCCAGCAGTACGGACACTAACTATGGCTACACCTTC. Its protein is CASSTDTNYGYTF.

The V and J genes are TRBV6-2 or TRBV6-3 and TRBJ1-1; no reliable D call. V gave up 4 bases and J gave up 6 bases, with 12 bases separating them. This CDR3 comprises 13 residues. Germline V gene sequence: CDR1 MNHEY, CDR2 SVGEGT. CDR3 region: CASSLGVESEAFF. Written as DNA, the CDR3 is TGTGCCAGCAGTTTGGGCGTAGAGTCTGAAGCTTTCTTT.

This rearrangement joins TRBV3-1 (or the pseudogene TRBV3-2) to TRBJ2-5, with D possibly TRBD1 on 5 matching bases. Germline V gene lookup returns CDR1 LGHDT and CDR2 YNNKEL (reference sequence). Trimming took 4 bases from V and 5 from J, leaving 14 bases between them. This CDR3 spans 14 amino acids. CDR3 residues: CASSPQGLGETQYF. CDR3 sequence (DNA): TGTGCCAGCAGCCCCCAGGGTTTGGGGGAGACCCAGTACTTC.

The J gene is TRBJ2-1, the V gene TRBV29-1, with 11 nucleotides matching TRBD1. There are 15 residues in the CDR3. V dropped 5 bases and J dropped 6; count of bases not matched to a gene: 9. Germline values: CDR1 SQVTM, CDR2 ANQGSEA. The CDR3 loop is CSVQGGQGAPNEQFF. DNA of the CDR3: TGCAGCGTTCAAGGTGGACAGGGGGCTCCCAATGAGCAGTTCTTC.

The rearrangement joins TRBV19 to TRBJ2-1, with 10 nucleotides matching TRBD1. CDR3 length: 15 residues. Unmatched junction bases numbered 9, after V lost 4 bases and J lost 9 bases. Germline assignment: CDR1 LNHDA and CDR2 SQIVND (reference sequence). CDR3 sequence reads: CASSRRGQGGGEQFF. CDR3 coding DNA: TGTGCCAGTAGTAGGCGAGGACAGGGGGGCGGTGAGCAGTTCTTC.

This clone was observed a handful of times. The chain carries TRBV11-3 and TRBJ2-3; no reliable D call. The length of the CDR3 is 17 residues. CDR1 is SGHNT and CDR2 is YENEEA in the germline V gene. Trimming removed 4 bases at V and 2 bases at J, with 19 bases between. CDR3 in amino acids: CASSSRVVETITDTQYF. In nucleotides, the CDR3 is TGTGCCAGCAGCTCCCGAGTGGTGGAGACGATCACAGATACGCAGTATTTT. Drawing the rest from reference TRBV11-3 and TRBJ2-3, the complete variable domain is EAGVVQSPRYKIIEKKQPVAFWCNPISGHNTLYWYLQNLGQGPELLIRYENEEAVDDSQLPKDRFSAERLKGVDSTLKIQPAELGDSAVYLCASSSRVVETITDTQYFGPGTRLTVL.

This chain's CDR3 is CASSFRTAPGDEQFF. The CDR3 coding sequence is TGTGCCAGCAGCTTTCGGACAGCACCTGGAGATGAGCAGTTCTTC. This chain links TRBV7-2 with TRBJ2-1, with a possible D match to TRBD1 (6 bases). The CDR3 runs 15 residues. Trimming took 3 bases from V and 8 from J, leaving 17 bases between them. Germline V lookup: CDR1 SGHTA, CDR2 FQGNSA.

The rearrangement joins TRBV28 to TRBJ2-1; D call uncertain. In germline, CDR1 is MDHEN, CDR2 SYDVKM. The CDR3 has 15 amino acids. V dropped 1 base and J dropped 0 bases, with 7 bases sitting between them. CDR3 amino acids: CASSLLSSSYNEQFF. As DNA, the CDR3 is TGTGCCAGCAGTTTATTGTCGAGCTCCTACAATGAGCAGTTCTTC.

The genes are TRBV12-5 and TRBJ2-2, with TRBD2 matching over 9 bases. Germline V gene data show CDR1 as LGHNT and CDR2 as FRNRAP. The CDR3 runs to 18 residues. V lost 2 bases and J lost 5; bases outside the gene matches: 12. The CDR3 is CASGLIGSGSLGTGELFF. The CDR3 nucleotides are TGTGCTAGTGGTTTGATTGGTAGCGGGAGTCTCGGGACCGGGGAGCTGTTTTTT.

The V and J genes are TRBV12-5 and TRBJ2-3; D is perhaps TRBD1 (7 bases). The CDR3 contains 15 residues. V lost 2 bases and J lost 3, with 12 bases in between. Germline CDR1 LGHNT, CDR2 FRNRAP. In DNA form, the CDR3 reads TGTGCTAGTGGTTTGATGCAGGGGGGTACAGATACGCAGTATTTT. It codes for CASGLMQGGTDTQYF.

A note on this clone: At one end, the junction sequence differs from germline, possibly due to a read error. Other DNA variants within this sample encode the same CDR3. The rearrangement uses TRBV6-5 and TRBJ2-7; 11 positions match TRBD1. The CDR3 runs 16 residues. Germline V gives CDR1 MNHEY, CDR2 SVGAGI. CDR3 sequence: CASSYSRDRGEYEQYF. CDR3 nucleotides: TGTGCTAGCAGTTACTCGAGGGACAGGGGGGAGTACGAGCAGTACTTC.

This chain connects TRBV7-2 to TRBJ2-2, with D unresolved. The CDR3 consists of 19 residues. Germline V gene sequence: CDR1 SGHTA, CDR2 FQGNSA. The ends were cut back, 6 bases at V and 3 bases at J, with 26 bases in the middle. CDR3 residues: CASRHFLRHTGWDTGELFF. Written as DNA, the CDR3 is TGTGCCAGCAGGCACTTTCTGAGGCACACTGGCTGGGACACCGGGGAGCTGTTTTTT.

This chain links TRBV4-1 with TRBJ2-7; D is perhaps TRBD2 (6 bases). Germline V lookup: CDR1 MGHRA, CDR2 YSYEKL. V shed 4 bases and J shed 0 bases, with 13 bases lying between them. CDR3 length equals 15 residues. The CDR3 DNA reads TGCGCCAGCAGCCCAAACGTGGGGGGCTCCTACGAGCAGTACTTC. Its protein product is CASSPNVGGSYEQYF.